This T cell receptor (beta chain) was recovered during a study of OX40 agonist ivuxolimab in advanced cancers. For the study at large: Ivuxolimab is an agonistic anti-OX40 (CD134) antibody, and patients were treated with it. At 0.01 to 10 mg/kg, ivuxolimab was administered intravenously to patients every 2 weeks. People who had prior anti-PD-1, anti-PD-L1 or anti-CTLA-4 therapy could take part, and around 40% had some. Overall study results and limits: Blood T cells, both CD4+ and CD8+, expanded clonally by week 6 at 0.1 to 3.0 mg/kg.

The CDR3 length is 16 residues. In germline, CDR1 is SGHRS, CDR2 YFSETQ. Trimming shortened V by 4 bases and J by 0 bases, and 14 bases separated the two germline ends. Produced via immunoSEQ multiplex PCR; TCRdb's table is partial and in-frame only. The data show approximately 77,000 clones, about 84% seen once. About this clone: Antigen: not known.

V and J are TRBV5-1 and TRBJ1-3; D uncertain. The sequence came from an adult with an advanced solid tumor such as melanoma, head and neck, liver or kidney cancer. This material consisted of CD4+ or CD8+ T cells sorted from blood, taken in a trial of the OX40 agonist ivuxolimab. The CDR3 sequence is CASSPQLQISGNTIYF. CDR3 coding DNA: TGCGCCAGCAGCCCTCAATTACAGATCTCTGGAAACACCATATATTTT.